Listed below are T cell receptor beta chains from one sample, sequenced in a study of CD8 T cells in Susac syndrome. TCRdb called the immunoSEQ multiplex PCR reads again in MiXCR, with one record for every CDR3 protein. The sample lists some 300,000 distinct CDR3 sequences; over 75% were seen once. The sequencing sample was made of CD8+ T cells from PBMCs. The receptor set was obtained from a human donor with multiple sclerosis. CDR3s include the opening cysteine and the closing phenylalanine or tryptophan. The order of the fields is J gene, V gene, CDR3 protein.

J gene: TRBJ2-7
V gene: TRBV27
CDR3 protein: CASSLQDRGIYKQYF

J gene: TRBJ2-2
V gene: TRBV4-3
CDR3 protein: CASSLEIGAVNTGELFF

J gene: TRBJ2-5
V gene: TRBV7-9
CDR3 protein: CASSLVDTITPETQYF

J gene: TRBJ2-2
V gene: TRBV3-1
CDR3 protein: CASSQDGTSGGPSNTGELFF

J gene: TRBJ2-7
V gene: TRBV7-9
CDR3 protein: CASSSARDRYEQYF

J gene: TRBJ2-2
V gene: TRBV6-1
CDR3 protein: CASHSPVQDPNTGELFF

J gene: TRBJ2-1
V gene: TRBV2
CDR3 protein: CASSEGQNPYNEQFF

J gene: TRBJ2-6
V gene: TRBV6-2/TRBV6-3
CDR3 protein: CASSSTGGALVGNVLTF

J gene: TRBJ2-1
V gene: TRBV20-1
CDR3 protein: CSAGMTGPNEQFF

J gene: TRBJ2-1
V gene: TRBV7-2
CDR3 protein: CASSFEAGAAYNEQFF

J gene: TRBJ2-7
V gene: TRBV28
CDR3 protein: CASSPLGYGESSYEQYF

J gene: TRBJ1-4
V gene: TRBV7-8
CDR3 protein: CASSLAQGDRHEKLFF

J gene: TRBJ2-7
V gene: TRBV7-6
CDR3 protein: CASSPRDNFYEQYF

J gene: TRBJ2-7
V gene: TRBV27
CDR3 protein: CASSLISPLGPPPREQYF

J gene: TRBJ2-3
V gene: TRBV19
CDR3 protein: CASSFAPDTQYF